This T cell receptor beta chain was identified during a study of cytomegalovirus exposure and HLA in healthy donors. Study in general: The 120 validation repertoires used the same platform as the 550 to 850 first-cohort repertoires (as reported by a later analysis).

The CDR3 contains 18 residues. Per the germline V gene, CDR1 is MDHEN and CDR2 is SYDVKM. V shed 7 bases and J 5 bases; nucleotides not matched to a gene: 23. About this clone itself: Its antigen is as yet unknown.

Sequenced by immunoSEQ multiplex PCR; TCRdb stores in-frame clones only, minus some. Of 100,000 to 150,000 clones listed, roughly 90% are singletons. Study-level results: A list of 164 TCR beta chains associated with cytomegalovirus was given. The TCR clusters that emerged in the first cohort tended, a later analysis found, to co-occur in the approximately 130 validation repertoires.

What was sequenced was PBMCs. The source of this sequence is a woman younger than 30 in good health and CMV-seronegative. The chain has TRBV28 and TRBJ2-7, with 7 bases aligning to TRBD2. Here the CDR3 reads CASMPRGVGEGISHEQYF. The CDR3 DNA follows: TGTGCCAGCATGCCTAGAGGTGTGGGGGAGGGCATCAGCCACGAGCAGTACTTC. Filled out from reference TRBV28 and TRBJ2-7, the complete variable domain reads DVKVTQSSRYLVKRTGEKVFLECVQDMDHENMFWYRQDPGLGLRLIYFSYDVKMKEKGDIPEGYSVSREKKERFSLILESASTNQTSMYLCASMPRGVGEGISHEQYFGPGTRLTVT.